Detailed here is one T cell receptor beta chain. Antigen specificity is unknown. The method was immunoSEQ multiplex PCR; TCRdb's version includes in-frame clones alone and lacks a portion of them. Here the sample spans roughly 55,000 clones, approximately 80% being singletons. This CDR3 contains 16 residues. The data derive from a study of OX40 agonist ivuxolimab in advanced cancers. At the level of the study: The study enrolled dose-escalation patients with hepatocellular carcinoma, melanoma, renal cell or head and neck cancer. Three patients, one with hepatocellular carcinoma and two with cutaneous melanoma, achieved partial responses. Overall study findings and caveats: Certain nonresponders additionally had low normalized T-cell clonal expansion. With doses of 0.1-3.0 mg/kg, partial responders showed among the lowest clonal expansion.

This sequence joins TRBV21-1 and TRBJ1-1. TRBV21-1 is shown as a pseudogene. The TCR comes from an adult with an advanced solid tumor such as melanoma, head and neck, liver or kidney cancer. The sample was CD4+ or CD8+ T cells sorted from blood, taken in a trial of the OX40 agonist ivuxolimab. As DNA, the CDR3 is TGTGCCAGCAGCAAAGCAACGGGGAACCGGGACACTGAAGCTTTCTTT. This sequence encodes CASSKATGNRDTEAFF.